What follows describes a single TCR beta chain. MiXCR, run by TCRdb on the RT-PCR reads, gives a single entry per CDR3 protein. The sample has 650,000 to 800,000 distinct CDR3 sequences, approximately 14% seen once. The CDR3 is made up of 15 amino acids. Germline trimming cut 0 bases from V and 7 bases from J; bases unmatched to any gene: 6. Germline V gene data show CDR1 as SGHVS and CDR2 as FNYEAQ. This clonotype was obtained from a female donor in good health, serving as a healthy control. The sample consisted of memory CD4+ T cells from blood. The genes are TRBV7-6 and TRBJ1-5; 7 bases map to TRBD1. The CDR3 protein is CASSLATGVGQPQHF. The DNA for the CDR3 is TGTGCCAGCAGCTTAGCCACAGGGGTGGGCCAGCCCCAGCATTTT. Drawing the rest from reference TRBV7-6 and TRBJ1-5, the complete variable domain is GAGVSQSPRYKVTKRGQDVALRCDPISGHVSLYWYRQALGQGPEFLTYFNYEAQQDKSGLPNDRFSAERPEGSISTLTIQRTEQRDSAMYRCASSLATGVGQPQHFGDGTRLSIL.